This TCR beta chain was sequenced during a study of T cell changes during pregnancy in multiple sclerosis. J was trimmed by 5 bases and V by 3 bases; bases with no gene match: 7. This CDR3 region has 15 residues. Germline V lookup: CDR1 MDHEN, CDR2 SYDVKM. Some clones are missing from TCRdb's copy, which holds only in-frame ones; the method was immunoSEQ multiplex PCR. This sample carries 30,000 or so clones, approximately 86% of them seen once, and the ten largest clones take roughly 10%. The clonotype comes from a female donor with multiple sclerosis, enrolled in a pregnancy study. The rearrangement joins TRBV28 to TRBJ2-5; TRBD2 aligns across 9 bases. This specimen consisted of CD8+ T cells from peripheral blood mononuclear cells, obtained in the first trimester of pregnancy. The CDR3 region has the DNA TGTGCCAGCAGTTTTGGGCGGGAGGGCTTTGAGACCCAGTACTTC. This sequence encodes CASSFGREGFETQYF.